Each of the 12 T cell receptor beta chains below was sequenced from the same sample in a study of CD8 T cells in ankylosing spondylitis. The study, taken as a whole, reports: What appeared characteristic of ankylosing spondylitis blood was a TCR beta motif of 7 or 8 highly homologous variants.

One entry per CDR3 protein results from TCRdb running MiXCR on the 5' RACE reads. The table records hundreds of thousands of distinct CDR3 sequences, 12% of them present only once. Antigen specificity for these receptors is unknown. The source material was blood, either unsorted or a sorted T cell fraction (not recorded which). Source of these receptors: a male donor with ankylosing spondylitis.

The rearrangement uses TRBV9 and TRBJ2-7; 7 bases are a match to TRBD2. CDR1 SGDLS and CDR2 YYNGEE come from the germline V gene. The trim removed 3 bases at V and 3 bases at J, leaving 0 bases unmatched. CDR3 length: 12 residues. This CDR3 is CASSGGGYEQYF. DNA for the CDR3: TGTGCCAGCAGCGGGGGGGGCTACGAGCAGTACTTC.

There are many counts of this clonotype. The J gene is TRBJ1-2, the V gene TRBV4-3; D might be TRBD1 (5 bases). With 5 bases removed from V and 4 bases from J, the gap between germline ends came to 17 bases. Germline CDR1 LGHNA, CDR2 YSLEER. The CDR3 extends over 15 amino acids. This CDR3 is CASSAIGRAGYGYTF. CDR3 coding DNA: TGCGCCAGCAGCGCTATCGGCAGGGCTGGCTATGGCTACACCTTC.

This clonotype was seen repeatedly, ten times or more. The genes are TRBV12-3 or TRBV12-4 and TRBJ2-5; D remains unclear. Trimming pared 2 bases from V and 1 base from J, leaving 8 bases between. The CDR3 has 14 amino acids. The CDR3 sequence: CASSLRSLQETQYF. The CDR3 region has the DNA TGTGCCAGCAGTTTACGCAGCCTCCAAGAGACCCAGTACTTC.

This clonotype was recorded at least ten times. The chain carries TRBV5-1 and TRBJ2-3; 10 bases align to TRBD2. Germline CDR1 and CDR2: SGHRS and YFSETQ. The CDR3 is made up of 14 amino acids. Germline trimming cut 2 bases from V and 4 bases from J; bases unmatched to any gene: 1. CDR3 sequence reads: CASSLLAGPDTQYF. Written as DNA, the CDR3 is TGCGCCAGCAGCTTACTAGCGGGACCAGATACGCAGTATTTT. The full variable domain, with the rest looked up from reference TRBV5-1 and TRBJ2-3, is KAGVTQTPRYLIKTRGQQVTLSCSPISGHRSVSWYQQTPGQGLQFLFEYFSETQRNKGNFPGRFSGRQFSNSRSEMNVSTLELGDSALYLCASSLLAGPDTQYFGPGTRLTVL.

This rearrangement joins TRBV29-1 to TRBJ2-5; no clear D. The germline V gene encodes CDR1 SQVTM and CDR2 ANQGSEA. CDR3 length: 15 residues. With 8 bases removed from V and 5 bases from J, the gap between germline ends came to 24 bases. The CDR3, as DNA: TGCAGCTTCGCGCTCCCCGGCGGCCTCGATGAGACCCAGTACTTC. It codes for CSFALPGGLDETQYF.

This clonotype was counted many times. The V call is TRBV4-3, the J call TRBJ1-2; the D is unclear. Between the trimmed V and J ends, which lost 0 bases and 3 bases, there was a span of 11 bases. CDR1 LGHNA and CDR2 YSLEER come from the germline V gene. The CDR3 is 15 residues long. The CDR3 DNA reads as TGCGCCAGCAGCCAAGATGGGCGGGGATACTATGGCTACACCTTC. Its translation is CASSQDGRGYYGYTF.

This clonotype was observed many times. This chain links TRBV7-2 with TRBJ1-4; 7 bases are shared with TRBD1. The ends lost 5 bases at V and 2 bases at J; junction bases unmatched: 5. CDR1 SGHTA and CDR2 FQGNSA come from the germline V gene. CDR3 length: 15 residues. CDR3 loop: CASSLDRATNEKLFF. The CDR3 DNA reads as TGTGCCAGCAGCCTAGACAGGGCTACTAATGAAAAACTGTTTTTT.

The table lists this clonotype with a few counts. The chain recombines TRBV6-1 with TRBJ2-2; 10 positions match TRBD1. The CDR3 spans 14 residues. The V and J ends lost 10 bases and 4 bases, in that order; junction bases with no gene match: 6. Germline-derived CDR1 and CDR2 are MNHNS and SASEGT. CDR3 sequence: CAIRQGAGTGELFF. The CDR3 DNA sequence: TGTGCCATCCGACAGGGGGCCGGCACCGGGGAGCTGTTTTTT.

Many counts were recorded for this clonotype. V gene TRBV28 combines with J gene TRBJ1-1, with 8 bases matching TRBD1. V was pared by 7 bases and J by 2 bases, with 6 bases of the junction left unmatched. The CDR3 has 14 amino acids. The germline V gene has CDR1 MDHEN and CDR2 SYDVKM. The CDR3 bases are TGTGCCAGCACCCGGACAGGGACCAACACTGAAGCTTTCTTT. Translating it yields CASTRTGTNTEAFF.

The J gene is TRBJ2-1, the V gene TRBV9; no reliable D call. The CDR3 contains 13 residues. Trimming removed 4 bases from V and 9 bases from J, with 14 bases in between. The germline gives CDR1 SGDLS, CDR2 YYNGEE. The CDR3 nucleotides are TGTGCCAGCAGCCTCATAGGTCTGTCTGAGCAGTTCTTC. Protein: CASSLIGLSEQFF.

The chain carries TRBV19 and TRBJ2-5; D uncertain. The germline V gene encodes CDR1 LNHDA and CDR2 SQIVND (reference sequence). V shed 4 bases and J shed 4 bases, with 13 bases lying between them. The CDR3 loop spans 14 amino acids. The CDR3: CASSSSYFVETQYF. The CDR3 region has the DNA TGTGCCAGTAGTAGTTCTTACTTCGTAGAGACCCAGTACTTC.

The chain joins TRBV7-2 to TRBJ2-5; 9 positions agree with TRBD1. This CDR3 has 15 amino acids. Germline V gene lookup returns CDR1 SGHTA and CDR2 FQGNSA. With 5 bases clipped from V and 5 bases from J, the junction kept 9 bases outside the gene matches. In DNA, the CDR3 is TGTGCCAGCAGCACTGGACAGGGGCCAGAGGAGACCCAGTACTTC. This sequence encodes CASSTGQGPEETQYF. Using reference TRBV7-2 and TRBJ2-5 for the parts outside the CDR3, the full variable domain is GAGVSQSPSNKVTEKGKDVELRCDPISGHTALYWYRQSLGQGLEFLIYFQGNSAPDKSGLPSDRFSAERTGGSVSTLTIQRTQQEDSAVYLCASSTGQGPEETQYFGPGTRLLVL.